This T cell receptor beta chain was observed in a study of blood T cells in healthy people across ages. It was with a sample-barcoded 5' primer and a J-beta primer mix that a second PCR of roughly 6 to 12 cycles was run. TCRdb reprocessed the 5' RACE reads via MiXCR and lists one record per CDR3 protein. The table lists more than 1,000,000 distinct CDR3 sequences, about 23% of them singletons. The same sample was also studied in work on T cells of mothers and their children.

The sequence was obtained from a girl aged 2-10 years in good health. The sequenced sample was blood.

The CDR3 bases are TGTGCCAGCAGTTTAAACTCCCTGGCTGGGAAAGCTTTCTTT. It translates to CASSLNSLAGKAFF. The chain has TRBV12-3 or TRBV12-4 and TRBJ1-1; the D is unclear. V dropped 2 bases and J dropped 9 bases, with 16 bases sitting between them. The CDR3 runs to 14 residues.